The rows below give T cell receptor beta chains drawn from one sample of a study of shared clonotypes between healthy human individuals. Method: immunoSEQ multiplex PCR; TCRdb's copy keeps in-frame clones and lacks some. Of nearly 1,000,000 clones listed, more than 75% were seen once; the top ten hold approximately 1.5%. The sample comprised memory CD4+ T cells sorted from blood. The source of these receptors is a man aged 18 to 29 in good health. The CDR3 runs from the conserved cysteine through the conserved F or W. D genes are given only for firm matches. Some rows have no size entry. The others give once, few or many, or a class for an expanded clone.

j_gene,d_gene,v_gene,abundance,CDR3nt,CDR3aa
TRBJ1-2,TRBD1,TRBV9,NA,TGTGCCAGCAGCGTGGGGACAGTTTCTGTGGGCTACACCTTC,CASSVGTVSVGYTF
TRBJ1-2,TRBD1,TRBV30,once,TGTGCCTGGAGTCTAGACAGGGGGCACTTGACCCATGGCTACACCTTC,CAWSLDRGHLTHGYTF
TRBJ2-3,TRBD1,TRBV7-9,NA,TGTGCCAGCAGCCTCGGACAGGGAGATACGCAGTATTTT,CASSLGQGDTQYF
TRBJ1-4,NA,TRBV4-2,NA,TGTGCCAGCAGCCGCCAGGCAGAAAAACTGTTTTTT,CASSRQAEKLFF
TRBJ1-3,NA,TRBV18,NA,TGTGCCAGCTCACCACCGGGGGGTACCGGAAACACCATATATTTT,CASSPPGGTGNTIYF
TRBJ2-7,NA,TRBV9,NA,TGTGCCAGCAGCGTAGGGTCACAGGGAATTGGCGAGCAGTACTTC,CASSVGSQGIGEQYF
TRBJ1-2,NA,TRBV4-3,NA,TGCGCCAGCAGCCAAGATGCGACCGACTATGGCTACACCTTC,CASSQDATDYGYTF
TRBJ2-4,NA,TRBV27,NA,TGTGCCAGCAGTTTATCGTCCCGGGGCTCGAACATTCAGTACTTC,CASSLSSRGSNIQYF
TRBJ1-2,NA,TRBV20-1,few,TGCAGTGCTAGAGACCCCGGTGGCTACACCTTC,CSARDPGGYTF
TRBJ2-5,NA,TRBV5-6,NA,TGTGCCAGCAGCCGGAGGGGCGCGTCGGAGACCCAGTACTTC,CASSRRGASETQYF
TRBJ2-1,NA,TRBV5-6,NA,TGTGCCAGCAGCCGCCCCCCCCGGTCCGGTGAGCAGTTCTTC,CASSRPPRSGEQFF
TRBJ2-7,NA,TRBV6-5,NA,TGTGCCAGCAGTTACCTCACTGGCTACGAGCAGTACTTC,CASSYLTGYEQYF
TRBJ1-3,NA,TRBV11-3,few,TGTGCCAGCAGCTCGGACGGTGGAAACACCATATATTTT,CASSSDGGNTIYF
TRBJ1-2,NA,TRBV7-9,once,TGTGCCAGCAGCTACGCAGGGCTCCCAAACTATGGCTACACCTTC,CASSYAGLPNYGYTF
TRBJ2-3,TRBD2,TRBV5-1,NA,TGCGCCAGCGGGTTAGCGGGAGGACTTGCAGATACGCAGTATTTT,CASGLAGGLADTQYF
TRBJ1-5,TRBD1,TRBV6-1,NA,TGTGCCAGCAGTGTCACAGGGGGGAATCAGCCCCAGCATTTT,CASSVTGGNQPQHF
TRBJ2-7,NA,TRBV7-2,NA,TGTGCCAGCAGCTTAGTATCGCAAGGCTCCTACGAGCAGTACTTC,CASSLVSQGSYEQYF
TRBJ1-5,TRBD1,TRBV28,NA,TGTGCCAGCACCACGTCCTCGGGGACAGGGGGCAATCAGCCCCAGCATTTT,CASTTSSGTGGNQPQHF
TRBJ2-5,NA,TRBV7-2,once,TGTGCCAGCAGCTTTTACAAACAAGAGACCCAGTACTTC,CASSFYKQETQYF
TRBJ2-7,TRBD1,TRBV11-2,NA,TGTGCCAGCAGCTTAACGGACAGGACAAACTACGAGCAGTACTTC,CASSLTDRTNYEQYF
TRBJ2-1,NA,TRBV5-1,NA,TGCGCGAGCCGGGATAGCTCCTACAATGAGCAGTTCTTC,CASRDSSYNEQFF
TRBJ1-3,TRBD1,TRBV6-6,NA,TGTGCCAGCAGTTACCTTAACAGGGGCTCTGGAAACACCATATATTTT,CASSYLNRGSGNTIYF
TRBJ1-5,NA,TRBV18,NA,TGTGCCAGCCGGACAGCCGGCGTCGGCCCCCAGCATTTT,CASRTAGVGPQHF
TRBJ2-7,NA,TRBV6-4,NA,TGTGCCAGCAGCCCCACCGAGCAGTACTTC,CASSPTEQYF
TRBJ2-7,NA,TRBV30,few,TGTGCCTGGACTCAGGGTTTCGAGCAGTACTTC,CAWTQGFEQYF
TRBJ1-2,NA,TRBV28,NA,TGTGCCAGCAGTTTCGGGGGCATCTCTTACTATGGCTACACCTTC,CASSFGGISYYGYTF
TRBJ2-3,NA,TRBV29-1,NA,TGCAGCGTTGAAGAAGCGTGGGATACGCAGTATTTT,CSVEEAWDTQYF
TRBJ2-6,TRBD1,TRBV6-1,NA,TGTGCCAGCAGTGAAGCTCGACAGGGGGCAAATGGGGCCAACGTCCTGACTTTC,CASSEARQGANGANVLTF
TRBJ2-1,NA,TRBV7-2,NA,TGTGCCAGCAGCAAAATGGGGCGGGCCAATGAGCAGTTCTTC,CASSKMGRANEQFF
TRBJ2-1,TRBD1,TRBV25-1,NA,TGTGCCAGCAGTGATGGACAGGGTCTGAGGAATGAGCAGTTCTTC,CASSDGQGLRNEQFF
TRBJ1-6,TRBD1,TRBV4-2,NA,TGTGCCAGCAGCAACTCAGGGGGGGCAAACTATAATTCACCCCTCCACTTT,CASSNSGGANYNSPLHF
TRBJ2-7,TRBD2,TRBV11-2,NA,TGTGCCAGCAGCCGACTAGCGGGAGGTAACTACGAGCAGTACTTC,CASSRLAGGNYEQYF
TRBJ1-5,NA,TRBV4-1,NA,TGCGCCAGCAGCCAAGATAACCAAGCGGGCAATCAGCCCCAGCATTTT,CASSQDNQAGNQPQHF